One TCR beta chain is described in this entry. What it binds is unknown. The sample comes from a study of T cell repertoires in cytomegalovirus infection. As for the study in general: The study used recently identified HLA-C-restricted and well-studied HLA-B-restricted CMV epitopes. Public signatures in TCR beta pointed to CMV infection and matching HLA type. Study-level results: Summed public TCR beta family frequency identified CMV carriers bearing the relevant HLA. HLA-C-restricted CMV clonotypes gave the most frequent clonotype in two of eight donors.

TCRdb called the reads again in MiXCR, with one record for every CDR3 protein. The sample includes around 200,000 distinct CDR3 sequences, 35% to 40% of them seen just once. V was pared by 8 bases and J by 9 bases, with 23 bases between. The CDR3 is made up of 15 amino acids. Sequencing was performed on CD8+ T cells from cultured PBMCs, taken from culture after CMV antigen stimulation. This TCR derives from a human donor in good health (CMV status not recorded). Some clones in this sample may be carry-over from other donors' samples. The V call is TRBV5-3, the J call TRBJ2-2, with TRBD2 as a possible D gene (5 bases). TRBV5-3 is designated an ORF whose function remains uncertain. CDR3 bases: TGTGCCAGCAGCCAAGGTCCTGGGAGTGCGCGGGAGCTGTTTTTT. Residues: CASSQGPGSARELFF.